One and the same sample provided the 8 T cell receptor beta chains below, sequenced in a study of cytomegalovirus exposure and HLA in healthy donors. Both 60 Vbeta primers and 13 Jbeta primers went into the PCR. Sequencing was performed with immunoSEQ multiplex PCR; in TCRdb, only in-frame clones are kept and a portion is missing. The sample records 150,000 to 200,000 clones, 80% to 90% being singletons. Source material: PBMCs. These receptors were taken from a man younger than 35 in good health and CMV-seropositive.

The J gene is TRBJ1-5, the V gene TRBV7-2; 7 bases are a match to TRBD1. The CDR3 has 14 amino acids. Losses at the gene ends were 5 bases for V and 6 bases for J; bases not matched to a gene: 7. The germline CDR1 and CDR2 sequences are SGHTA and FQGNSA. CDR3 amino acids: CASSHDRVGQPQHF. The CDR3 coding sequence is TGTGCCAGCAGCCATGACAGGGTAGGTCAGCCCCAGCATTTT.

The genes are TRBV7-2 and TRBJ2-3; 7 nucleotides line up with TRBD1. Germline loops: CDR1 SGHTA, CDR2 FQGNSA. Trimming removed 8 bases from V and 3 bases from J; junction bases left unmatched: 5. CDR3 length equals 13 residues. The chain's CDR3 is CASLKQGTDTQYF. The DNA of the CDR3 is TGTGCCAGCTTAAAACAGGGGACAGATACGCAGTATTTT. Drawing the rest from reference TRBV7-2 and TRBJ2-3, the complete variable domain is GAGVSQSPSNKVTEKGKDVELRCDPISGHTALYWYRQSLGQGLEFLIYFQGNSAPDKSGLPSDRFSAERTGGSVSTLTIQRTQQEDSAVYLCASLKQGTDTQYFGPGTRLTVL.

This chain uses TRBV29-1 with TRBJ1-2; TRBD1 aligns across 7 bases. This CDR3 contains 13 residues. V lost 6 bases to trimming and J lost 0 bases; unmatched junction nucleotides: 4. CDR1 and CDR2 from the germline V gene are SQVTM and ANQGSEA. CDR3 residues: CSVSGTANYGYTF. The CDR3 nucleotides are TGCAGCGTCTCCGGGACAGCTAACTATGGCTACACCTTC.

The chain employs TRBV6-5 and TRBJ1-2; D may be TRBD1 (6 bases). This CDR3 has 16 amino acids. The V end was cut by 0 bases, the J end by 6 bases, with 17 bases between. The germline V gene has CDR1 MNHEY and CDR2 SVGAGI. The CDR3 loop is CASSYSGRGEVHGYTF. The CDR3 DNA sequence: TGTGCCAGCAGTTACTCGGGCAGGGGAGAGGTCCATGGCTACACCTTC.

The rearrangement uses TRBV6-6 and TRBJ2-7, with TRBD2 matching 9 bases. In germline, CDR1 is MNHNY, CDR2 SVGAGI (reference sequence). The CDR3 covers 16 residues. With 5 bases clipped from V and 4 bases from J, the junction kept 12 bases outside the gene matches. CDR3 sequence: CASSTPAAGGVYEQYF. CDR3 nucleotides: TGTGCCAGCAGTACGCCCGCCGCGGGGGGGGTTTACGAGCAGTACTTC.

This clone is a singleton in its sample. The V gene is TRBV9, the J gene TRBJ2-5, with TRBD2 matching over 8 bases. In germline, CDR1 is SGDLS, CDR2 YYNGEE. V gave up 0 bases and J gave up 4 bases; unmatched junction bases: 5. The length of the CDR3 is 15 residues. The CDR3 here is CASSVGGGRAETQYF. The CDR3 nucleotides are TGTGCCAGCAGCGTAGGCGGGGGGCGGGCAGAGACCCAGTACTTC.

The chain employs TRBV7-6 and TRBJ2-2, with TRBD2 identical over 11 bases. The germline V gene has CDR1 SGHVS and CDR2 FNYEAQ. The trim removed 1 base at V and 7 bases at J, leaving 11 bases unmatched. The CDR3 extends over 18 amino acids. CDR3 DNA: TGTGCCAGCAGCTTAGTTCGGACTAGCGGGCCGAATGGCGGGGAGCTGTTTTTT. Protein product: CASSLVRTSGPNGGELFF.

CDR3 residues: CASSQEGFGNTIYF. CDR3 nucleotide sequence: TGTGCCAGCAGCCAGGAGGGGTTTGGAAACACCATATATTTT. This chain connects TRBV14 to TRBJ1-3; tentative D call: TRBD1 (5 bases). Germline CDR1 and CDR2: SGHDN and FVKESK. CDR3 length equals 14 residues. Between the trimmed V and J ends, which lost 3 bases and 3 bases, there was a span of 9 bases.